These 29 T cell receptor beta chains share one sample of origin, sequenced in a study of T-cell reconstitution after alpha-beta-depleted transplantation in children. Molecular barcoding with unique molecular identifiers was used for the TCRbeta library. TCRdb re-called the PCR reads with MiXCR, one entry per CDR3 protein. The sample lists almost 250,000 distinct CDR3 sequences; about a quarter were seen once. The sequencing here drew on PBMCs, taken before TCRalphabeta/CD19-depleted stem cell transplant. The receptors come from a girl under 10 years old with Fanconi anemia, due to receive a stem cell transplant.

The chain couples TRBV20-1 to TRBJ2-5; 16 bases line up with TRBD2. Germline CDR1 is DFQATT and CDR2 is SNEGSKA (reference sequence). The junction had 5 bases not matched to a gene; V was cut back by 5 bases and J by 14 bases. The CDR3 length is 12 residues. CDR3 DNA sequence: TGCAGTGCTCCGGGACTAGCGGGGGGGCCCTACTTC. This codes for CSAPGLAGGPYF.

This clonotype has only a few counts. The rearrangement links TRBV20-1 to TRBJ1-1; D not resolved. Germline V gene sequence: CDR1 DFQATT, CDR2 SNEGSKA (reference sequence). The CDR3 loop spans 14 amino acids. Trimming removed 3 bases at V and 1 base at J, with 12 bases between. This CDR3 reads CSARVLGKNTEAFF. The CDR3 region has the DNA TGCAGTGCTAGGGTTCTGGGGAAGAACACTGAAGCTTTCTTT.

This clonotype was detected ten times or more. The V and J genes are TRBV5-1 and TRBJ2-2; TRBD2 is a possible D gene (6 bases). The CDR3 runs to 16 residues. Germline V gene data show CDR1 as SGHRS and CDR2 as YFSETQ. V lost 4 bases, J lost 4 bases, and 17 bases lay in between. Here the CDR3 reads CASSLEGLSFTGELFF. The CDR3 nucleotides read TGCGCCAGCAGCCTAGAGGGACTTTCATTCACCGGGGAGCTGTTTTTT.

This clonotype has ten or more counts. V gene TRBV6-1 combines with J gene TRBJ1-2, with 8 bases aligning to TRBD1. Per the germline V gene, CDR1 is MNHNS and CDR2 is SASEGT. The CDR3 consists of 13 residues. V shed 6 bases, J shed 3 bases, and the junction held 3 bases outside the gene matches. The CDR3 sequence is CASRLTGDYGYTF. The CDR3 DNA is TGTGCCAGCAGACTGACAGGGGACTATGGCTACACCTTC.

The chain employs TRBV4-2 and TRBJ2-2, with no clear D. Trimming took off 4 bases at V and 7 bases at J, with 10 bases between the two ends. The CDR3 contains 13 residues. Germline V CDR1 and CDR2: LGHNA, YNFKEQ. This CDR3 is CASSPGPRGELFF. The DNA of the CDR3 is TGTGCCAGCAGCCCCGGGCCGCGCGGGGAGCTGTTTTTT.

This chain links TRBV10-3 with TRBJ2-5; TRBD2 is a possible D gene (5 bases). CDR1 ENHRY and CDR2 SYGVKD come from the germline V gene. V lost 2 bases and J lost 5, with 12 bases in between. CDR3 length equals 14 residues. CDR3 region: CAISESTGGETQYF. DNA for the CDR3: TGTGCCATCAGTGAGAGTACCGGCGGGGAGACCCAGTACTTC.

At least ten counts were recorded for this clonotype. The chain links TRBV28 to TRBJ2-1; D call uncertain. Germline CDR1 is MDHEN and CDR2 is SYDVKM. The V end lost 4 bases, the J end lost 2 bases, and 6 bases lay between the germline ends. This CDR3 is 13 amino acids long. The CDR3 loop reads CASSSRAYNEQFF. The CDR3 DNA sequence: TGTGCCAGCAGTTCGCGTGCCTACAATGAGCAGTTCTTC.

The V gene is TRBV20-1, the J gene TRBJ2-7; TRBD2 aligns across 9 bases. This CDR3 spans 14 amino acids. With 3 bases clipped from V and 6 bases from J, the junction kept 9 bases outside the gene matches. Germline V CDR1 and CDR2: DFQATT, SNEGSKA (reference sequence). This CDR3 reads CSASPSGVTFEQYF. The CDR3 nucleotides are TGCAGTGCTAGCCCTAGCGGGGTAACATTCGAGCAGTACTTC.

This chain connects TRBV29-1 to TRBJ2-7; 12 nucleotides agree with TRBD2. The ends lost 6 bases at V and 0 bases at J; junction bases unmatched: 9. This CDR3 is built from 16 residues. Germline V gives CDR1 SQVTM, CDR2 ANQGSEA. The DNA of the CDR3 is TGCAGCGTGGCAGGACTAGCGGGGCACCTCTCCTACGAGCAGTACTTC. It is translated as CSVAGLAGHLSYEQYF.

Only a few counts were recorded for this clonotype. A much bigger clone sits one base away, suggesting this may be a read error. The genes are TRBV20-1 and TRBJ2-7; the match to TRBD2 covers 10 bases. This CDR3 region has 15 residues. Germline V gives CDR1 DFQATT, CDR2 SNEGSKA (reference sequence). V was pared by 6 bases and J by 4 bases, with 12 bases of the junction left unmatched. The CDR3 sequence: CSAFPFPAGGYEQYF. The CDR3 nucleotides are TGCAGTGCCTTTCCCTTCCCAGCGGGAGGGTACGAGCAGTACTTC.

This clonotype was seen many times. CDR3 sequence reads: CSATGVTMELFF. The CDR3 DNA sequence: TGCAGTGCTACAGGGGTAACAATGGAACTGTTTTTT. The chain is built from TRBV20-1 and TRBJ1-4; D is possibly TRBD1 (6 bases). The CDR3 runs to 12 residues. V was pared by 4 bases and J by 12 bases, with 15 bases between. CDR1 and CDR2 (germline): DFQATT, SNEGSKA (reference sequence).

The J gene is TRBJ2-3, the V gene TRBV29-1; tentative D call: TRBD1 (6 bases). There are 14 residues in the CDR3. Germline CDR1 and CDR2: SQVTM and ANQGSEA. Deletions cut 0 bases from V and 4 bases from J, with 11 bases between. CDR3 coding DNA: TGCAGCGTTGAAGATCAGGGGATGGCAGATACGCAGTATTTT. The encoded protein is CSVEDQGMADTQYF.

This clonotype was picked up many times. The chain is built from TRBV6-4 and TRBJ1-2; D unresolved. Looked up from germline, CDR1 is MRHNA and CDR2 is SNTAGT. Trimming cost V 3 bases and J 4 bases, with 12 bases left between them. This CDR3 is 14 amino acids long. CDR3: CASSEGPVGYGYTF. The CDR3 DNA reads TGTGCCAGCAGTGAGGGCCCAGTTGGCTATGGCTACACCTTC.

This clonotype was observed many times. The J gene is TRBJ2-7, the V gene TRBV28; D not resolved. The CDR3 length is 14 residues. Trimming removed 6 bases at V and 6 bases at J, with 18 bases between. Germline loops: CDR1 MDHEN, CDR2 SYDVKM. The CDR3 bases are TGTGCCAGCAGAGAGTCCATTTCCTTGGGCGAGCAGTACTTC. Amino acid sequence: CASRESISLGEQYF.

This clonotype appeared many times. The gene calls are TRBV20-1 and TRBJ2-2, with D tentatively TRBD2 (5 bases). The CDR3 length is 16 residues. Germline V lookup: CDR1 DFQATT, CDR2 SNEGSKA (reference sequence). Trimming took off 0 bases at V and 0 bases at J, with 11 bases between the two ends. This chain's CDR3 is CSAREGRPPNTGELFF. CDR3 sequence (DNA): TGCAGTGCTAGAGAGGGGAGACCACCGAACACCGGGGAGCTGTTTTTT.

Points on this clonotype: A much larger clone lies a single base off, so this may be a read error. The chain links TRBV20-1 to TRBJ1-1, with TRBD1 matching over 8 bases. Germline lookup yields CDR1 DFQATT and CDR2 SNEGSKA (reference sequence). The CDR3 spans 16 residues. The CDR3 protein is CCARSDREEVDTEAFF. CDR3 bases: TGCTGTGCTAGATCGGACAGGGAGGAGGTTGACACTGAAGCTTTCTTT.

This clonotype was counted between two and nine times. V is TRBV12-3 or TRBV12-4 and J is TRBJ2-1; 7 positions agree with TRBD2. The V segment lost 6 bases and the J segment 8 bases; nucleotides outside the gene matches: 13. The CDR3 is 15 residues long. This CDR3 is CASRRLAFGLDEQFF. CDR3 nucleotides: TGTGCCAGCAGGCGACTAGCTTTCGGGTTAGATGAGCAGTTCTTC.

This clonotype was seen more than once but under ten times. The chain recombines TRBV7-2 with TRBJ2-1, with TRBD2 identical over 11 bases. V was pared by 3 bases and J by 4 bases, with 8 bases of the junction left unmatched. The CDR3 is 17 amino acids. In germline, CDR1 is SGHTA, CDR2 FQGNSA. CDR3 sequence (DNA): TGTGCCAGCAGCTTCCAATCTAGCGGGAGGTTATACAATGAGCAGTTCTTC. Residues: CASSFQSSGRLYNEQFF.

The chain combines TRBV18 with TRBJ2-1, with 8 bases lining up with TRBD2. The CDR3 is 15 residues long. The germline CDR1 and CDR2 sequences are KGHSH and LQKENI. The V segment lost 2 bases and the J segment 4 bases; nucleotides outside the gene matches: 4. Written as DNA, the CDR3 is TGTGCCAGCTCACCAGTACGGGAGGGATACAATGAGCAGTTCTTC. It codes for CASSPVREGYNEQFF.

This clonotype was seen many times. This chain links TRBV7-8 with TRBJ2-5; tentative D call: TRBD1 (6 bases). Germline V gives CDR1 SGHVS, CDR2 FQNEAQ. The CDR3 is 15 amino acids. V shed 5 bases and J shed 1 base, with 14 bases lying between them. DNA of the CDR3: TGTGCCAGCAGCAAACGTACAGGGTTCCAAGAGACCCAGTACTTC. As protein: CASSKRTGFQETQYF.

CDR3 in amino acids: CASSLYSRTSGRSSTGELFF. The CDR3 DNA sequence: TGTGCCAGCAGCCTCTATTCTAGGACTAGCGGGAGGTCGAGTACCGGGGAGCTGTTTTTT. The V gene is TRBV13, the J gene TRBJ2-2; 14 bases match TRBD2. From germline, CDR1 is PRHDT and CDR2 FYEKMQ (reference sequence). Trimming took 5 bases from V and 5 from J; bases not matched to a gene: 16. The CDR3 loop spans 20 amino acids. Based on the CDR3 plus reference TRBV13 and TRBJ2-2, the full variable domain is AAGVIQSPRHLIKEKRETATLKCYPIPRHDTVYWYQQGPGQDPQFLISFYEKMQSDKGSIPDRFSAQQFSDYHSELNMSSLELGDSALYFCASSLYSRTSGRSSTGELFFGEGSRLTVL.

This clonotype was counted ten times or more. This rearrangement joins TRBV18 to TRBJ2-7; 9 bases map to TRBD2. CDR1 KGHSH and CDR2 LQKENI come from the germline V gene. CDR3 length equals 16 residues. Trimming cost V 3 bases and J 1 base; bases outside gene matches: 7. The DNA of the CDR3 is TGTGCCAGCTCACCCACGGCGAGCGGGGGGTCCTACGAGCAGTACTTC. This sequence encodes CASSPTASGGSYEQYF.

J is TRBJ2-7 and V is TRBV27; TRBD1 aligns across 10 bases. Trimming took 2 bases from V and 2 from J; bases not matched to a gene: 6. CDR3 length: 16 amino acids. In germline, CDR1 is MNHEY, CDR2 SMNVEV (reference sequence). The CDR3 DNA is TGTGCCAGCAGTTTAGTTTTAGGACAGGGGGCCTACGAGCAGTACTTC. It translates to CASSLVLGQGAYEQYF.

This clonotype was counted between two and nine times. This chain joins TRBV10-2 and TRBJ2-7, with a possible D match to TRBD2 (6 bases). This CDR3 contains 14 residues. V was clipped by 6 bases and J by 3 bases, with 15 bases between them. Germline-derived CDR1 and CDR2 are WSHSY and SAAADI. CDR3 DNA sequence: TGCGCCAGCAGATCCCCCCAGGACTACTACGAGCAGTACTTC. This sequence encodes CASRSPQDYYEQYF.

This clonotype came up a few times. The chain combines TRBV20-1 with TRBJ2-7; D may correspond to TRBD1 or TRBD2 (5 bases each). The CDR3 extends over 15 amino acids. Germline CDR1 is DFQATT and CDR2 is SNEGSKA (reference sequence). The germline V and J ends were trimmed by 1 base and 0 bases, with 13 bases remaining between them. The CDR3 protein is CSARAGTVSSYEQYF. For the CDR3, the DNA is TGCAGTGCTAGAGCGGGGACGGTTAGCTCCTACGAGCAGTACTTC.

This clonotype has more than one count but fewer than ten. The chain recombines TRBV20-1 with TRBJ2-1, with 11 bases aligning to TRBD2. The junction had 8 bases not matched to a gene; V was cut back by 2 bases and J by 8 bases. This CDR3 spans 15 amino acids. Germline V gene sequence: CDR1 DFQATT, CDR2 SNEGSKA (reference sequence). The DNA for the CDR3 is TGCAGTGCTAGATCCAGGACTAGCGGGTACTATGAGCAGTTCTTC. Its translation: CSARSRTSGYYEQFF.

The CDR3 nucleotides read TGCGCCAGCAGCTTGCCCCAGGGGGCGAACACCGGGGAGCTGTTTTTT. Its translation is CASSLPQGANTGELFF. The V gene is TRBV5-1, the J gene TRBJ2-2; 7 bases line up with TRBD1. There are 16 residues in the CDR3. The V and J ends lost 1 base and 0 bases, in that order; junction bases with no gene match: 3. Germline CDR1 and CDR2: SGHRS and YFSETQ.

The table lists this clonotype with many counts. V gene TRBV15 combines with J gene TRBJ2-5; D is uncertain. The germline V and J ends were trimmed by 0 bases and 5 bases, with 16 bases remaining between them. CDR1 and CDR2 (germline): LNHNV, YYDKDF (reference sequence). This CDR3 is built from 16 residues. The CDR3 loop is CATSRDKYKVVETQYF. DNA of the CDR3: TGTGCCACCAGCAGAGATAAATATAAGGTCGTGGAGACCCAGTACTTC.

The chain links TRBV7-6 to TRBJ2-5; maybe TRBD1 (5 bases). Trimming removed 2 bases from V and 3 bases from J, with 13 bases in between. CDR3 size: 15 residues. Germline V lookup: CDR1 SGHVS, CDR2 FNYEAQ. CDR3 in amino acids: CASSLFPGSEETQYF. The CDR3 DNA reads TGTGCCAGCAGCTTATTCCCAGGGTCAGAAGAGACCCAGTACTTC.